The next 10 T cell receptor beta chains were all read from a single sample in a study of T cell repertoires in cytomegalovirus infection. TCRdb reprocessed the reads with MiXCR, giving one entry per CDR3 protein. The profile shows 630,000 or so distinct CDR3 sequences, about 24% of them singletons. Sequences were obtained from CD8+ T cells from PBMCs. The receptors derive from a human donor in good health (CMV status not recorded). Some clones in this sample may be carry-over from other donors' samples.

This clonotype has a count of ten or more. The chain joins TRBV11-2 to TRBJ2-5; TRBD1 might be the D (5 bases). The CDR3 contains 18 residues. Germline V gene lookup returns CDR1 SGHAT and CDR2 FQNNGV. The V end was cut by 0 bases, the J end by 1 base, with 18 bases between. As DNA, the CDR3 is TGTGCCAGCAGCTTAGAAATGGGGCGTAGAACCCTCCAAGAGACCCAGTACTTC. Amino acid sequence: CASSLEMGRRTLQETQYF.

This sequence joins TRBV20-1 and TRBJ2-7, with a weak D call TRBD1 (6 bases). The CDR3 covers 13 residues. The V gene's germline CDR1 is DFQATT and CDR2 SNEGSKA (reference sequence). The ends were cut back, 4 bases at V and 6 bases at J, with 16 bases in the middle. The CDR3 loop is CSAKYSGVGEQYV. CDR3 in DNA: TGCAGTGCTAAGTATTCAGGGGTCGGCGAGCAGTACGTC.

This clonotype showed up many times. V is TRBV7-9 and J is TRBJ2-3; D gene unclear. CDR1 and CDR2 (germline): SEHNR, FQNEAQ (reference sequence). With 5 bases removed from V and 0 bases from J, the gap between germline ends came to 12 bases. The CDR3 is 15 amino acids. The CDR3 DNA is TGTGCCAGCAGCATCCTTGATTCGAGCACAGATACGCAGTATTTT. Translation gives CASSILDSSTDTQYF.

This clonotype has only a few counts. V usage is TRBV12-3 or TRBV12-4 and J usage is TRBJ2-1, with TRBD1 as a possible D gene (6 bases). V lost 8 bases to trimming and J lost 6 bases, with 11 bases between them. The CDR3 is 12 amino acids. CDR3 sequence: CASELGGNEQFF. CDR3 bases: TGTGCCAGCGAATTAGGGGGCAATGAGCAGTTCTTC.

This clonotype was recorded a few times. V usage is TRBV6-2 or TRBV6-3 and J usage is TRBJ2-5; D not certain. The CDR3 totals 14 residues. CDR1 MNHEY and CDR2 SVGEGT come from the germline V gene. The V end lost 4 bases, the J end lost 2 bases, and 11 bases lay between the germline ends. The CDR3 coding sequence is TGTGCCAGCAGTTTGCGAAGATTTCAAGAGACCCAGTACTTC. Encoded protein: CASSLRRFQETQYF.

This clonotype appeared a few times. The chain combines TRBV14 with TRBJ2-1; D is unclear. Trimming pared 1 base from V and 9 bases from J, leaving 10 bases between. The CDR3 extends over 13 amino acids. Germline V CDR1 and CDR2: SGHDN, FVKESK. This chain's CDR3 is CASSQGPTLEQFF. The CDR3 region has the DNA TGTGCCAGCAGCCAAGGACCCACCCTTGAGCAGTTCTTC.

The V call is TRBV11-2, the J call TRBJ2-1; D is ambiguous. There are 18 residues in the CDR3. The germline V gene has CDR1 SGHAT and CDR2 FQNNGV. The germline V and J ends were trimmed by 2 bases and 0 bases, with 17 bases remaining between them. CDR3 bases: TGTGCCAGCAGCTTACCCATCCGGTTGCGTAGCTCCTACAATGAGCAGTTCTTC. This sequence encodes CASSLPIRLRSSYNEQFF.

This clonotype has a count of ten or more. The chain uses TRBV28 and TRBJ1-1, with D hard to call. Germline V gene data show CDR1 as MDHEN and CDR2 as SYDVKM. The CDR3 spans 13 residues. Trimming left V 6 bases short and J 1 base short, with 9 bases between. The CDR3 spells CASSLRRNTEAFF. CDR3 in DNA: TGTGCCAGCAGCTTACGGAGGAACACTGAAGCTTTCTTT.

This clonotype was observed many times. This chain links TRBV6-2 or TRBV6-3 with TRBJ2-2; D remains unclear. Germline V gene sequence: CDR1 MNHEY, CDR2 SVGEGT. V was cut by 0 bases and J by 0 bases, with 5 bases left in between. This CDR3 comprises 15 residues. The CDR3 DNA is TGTGCCAGCAGTTACTCGGACCCGAACACCGGGGAGCTGTTTTTT. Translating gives CASSYSDPNTGELFF.

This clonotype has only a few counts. DNA for the CDR3: TGTGCCAGCAGACCCAGACAGGGACTAACGGGCACAGATACGCAGTATTTT. Protein sequence: CASRPRQGLTGTDTQYF. This chain links TRBV5-5 with TRBJ2-3; tentatively, D is TRBD1 or TRBD2 (7 bases each). Germline CDR1 SGHKS, CDR2 YYEKEE (reference sequence). This CDR3 has 17 amino acids. The ends were cut back, 5 bases at V and 1 base at J, with 20 bases in the middle.